This TCR beta chain was recovered during a study of blood T cell repertoires in COVID-19. On the study more broadly: Samples came from the United States, Italy and Spain, spanning acute and convalescent COVID-19. PBMCs, B-cell-depleted T cells, or T cells were the source of the cDNA or gDNA that made up the material.

Original handling: Estimates of nucleated cell counts were drawn from the amplification of reference gene primers. TCRdb's copy holds only in-frame clones and misses some; the assay was immunoSEQ multiplex PCR. V and J calls and clone size are those listed in that table; D and trimming were worked out from the DNA. The sample carries about 170,000 clones, approximately 90% recorded once. V was clipped by 8 bases and J by 0 bases, with 14 bases between them. The CDR3 is made up of 15 amino acids. Germline CDR1 and CDR2: LNHNV and YYDKDF (reference sequence). This chain connects TRBV15 to TRBJ2-1; unclear D gene. The source of this sequence is a man aged 50-59 years who had recovered from COVID-19. The sample consisted of peripheral blood. CDR3 DNA sequence: TGTGCCACCCGAGAGAGCGATTTCTCCTACAATGAGCAGTTCTTC. Translation: CATRESDFSYNEQFF.